This entry lists 3 T cell receptor beta chains sequenced from one sample in a study of a mutant IDH1 vaccine in newly diagnosed glioma. This sample's time point: week 11, during vaccination. Doses consisted of 300 ug of mutant IDH1 20-mer peptide each, paired with topical imiquimod. Assay used: immunoSEQ multiplex PCR; TCRdb lists only in-frame clones, some missing. The sample lists roughly 130,000 clones, about 82% occurring once. No cognate antigen is known for these TCRs. The sample here was PBMCs, taken from a glioma patient whose treatment included an IDH1 peptide vaccine. The receptors stem from a man aged 40-50 years with glioma.

This clone was seen more than once but under ten times. V and J are TRBV2 and TRBJ2-7; D is uncertain. The germline CDR1 and CDR2 sequences are SNHLY and FYNNEI. The CDR3 has 15 residues. Trimming stripped 10 bases from V and 0 bases from J, with 19 bases between. CDR3: CATNEVGALSYEQYF. In DNA, the CDR3 is TGTGCCACCAATGAAGTGGGTGCCCTCTCCTACGAGCAGTACTTC.

The rearrangement uses TRBV7-9 and TRBJ1-5; D ambiguous. Germline V gene sequence: CDR1 SEHNR, CDR2 FQNEAQ (reference sequence). There are 14 residues in the CDR3. V dropped 1 base and J dropped 9 bases, with 13 bases sitting between them. The CDR3 reads CASSLGQAFGPQHF. For the CDR3, the DNA is TGTGCCAGCAGCTTAGGGCAGGCCTTCGGGCCCCAGCATTTT.

The chain employs TRBV2 and TRBJ2-2; D gene uncertain. V dropped 11 bases and J dropped 1 base, with 8 bases sitting between them. This CDR3 comprises 12 residues. From germline, CDR1 is SNHLY and CDR2 FYNNEI. As DNA, the CDR3 is TGTGCCGCGGTGGTGAACACCGGGGAGCTGTTTTTT. This gives the protein CAAVVNTGELFF.